The clone carrying this TCR beta chain was counted between two and nine times. Its specificity is not known. Only in-frame clones appear in the TCRdb table, and some are missing; sequencing was by immunoSEQ multiplex PCR. Of 800,000 to 1,200,000 clones listed, around 78% are singletons. This specimen belongs to a study of shared clonotypes between healthy human individuals. Study-level findings and limits: The represented genetic and exposure-history diversity was limited by the small number of donors. Around 5% was the fraction of naive CD4 clonotypes found shared across several donors.

Between the trimmed V and J ends, which lost 3 bases and 5 bases, there was a span of 10 bases. This CDR3 spans 14 amino acids. From germline, CDR1 is SEHNR and CDR2 FQNEAQ (reference sequence). The material sequenced was memory CD4+ T cells from PBMCs. Subset meaning: CD45RA-negative fraction. This chain connects TRBV7-9 to TRBJ1-4; D remains ambiguous. The clonotype was recovered from a man between 18 and 35 years old in good health. Some clones in this sample may be carry-over from other donors' samples. The CDR3: CASSLIRENEKLFF. The CDR3 bases are TGTGCCAGCAGCTTGATTCGGGAAAATGAAAAACTGTTTTTT.